This passage covers 28 T cell receptor beta chains from one sample sequenced in a study of cytomegalovirus exposure and HLA in healthy donors. Primers for the PCR totalled 60 Vbeta and 13 Jbeta. Generated by immunoSEQ multiplex PCR, the TCRdb table keeps only in-frame clones and is missing some. The sample has approximately 290,000 clones, roughly 80% seen once; the top ten hold 0.3%. The sample comprised PBMCs. These receptors came from a girl aged 2-10 years in good health and CMV-seronegative.

The rearrangement links TRBV15 to TRBJ1-2; D is unclear. V lost 7 bases and J 2 bases, leaving 23 bases between the germline ends. In germline, CDR1 is LNHNV, CDR2 YYDKDF (reference sequence). The CDR3 loop spans 17 amino acids. This chain's CDR3 is CATTLLDGKRQNYGYTF. The CDR3 bases are TGTGCCACCACCCTCCTGGACGGGAAACGACAAAACTATGGCTACACCTTC. The full variable domain, with the rest looked up from reference TRBV15 and TRBJ1-2, is DAMVIQNPRYQVTQFGKPVTLSCSQTLNHNVMYWYQQKSSQAPKLLFHYYDKDFNNEADTPDNFQSRRPNTSFCFLDIRSPGLGDTAMYLCATTLLDGKRQNYGYTFGSGTRLTVV.

The CDR3 DNA sequence: TGTGCCAGTAGTATCGAGAGGCTAGACGAAGCTTTCTTT. Translation gives CASSIERLDEAFF. The chain has TRBV19 and TRBJ1-1; D unclear. Germline V gene lookup returns CDR1 LNHDA and CDR2 SQIVND (reference sequence). V lost 3 bases to trimming and J lost 8 bases, with 13 bases between them. There are 13 residues in the CDR3.

V usage is TRBV10-3 and J usage is TRBJ2-6; D possibly corresponds to TRBD1 (6 bases). The CDR3 runs to 18 residues. V lost 2 bases to trimming and J lost 0 bases, with 14 bases between them. Germline V gives CDR1 ENHRY, CDR2 SYGVKD. CDR3 sequence reads: CAISEGGKGNSGANVLTF. CDR3 coding DNA: TGTGCCATCAGTGAGGGGGGCAAGGGGAACTCTGGGGCCAACGTCCTGACTTTC.

The chain joins TRBV6-4 to TRBJ1-1, with D maybe TRBD1 (5 bases). The CDR3 is 11 residues long. V lost 6 bases, J lost 13 bases, and 15 bases lay in between. The germline CDR1 and CDR2 sequences are MRHNA and SNTAGT. CDR3 DNA sequence: TGTGCCAGCAGGAGGGGCGGGAATGGTTTCTTT. It encodes CASRRGGNGFF.

The J gene is TRBJ2-5, the V gene TRBV2; D uncertain. The CDR3 is 12 amino acids. With 1 base removed from V and 5 bases from J, the gap between germline ends came to 5 bases. Germline V gene sequence: CDR1 SNHLY, CDR2 FYNNEI. CDR3 sequence: CASSEVPETQYF. CDR3 in DNA: TGTGCCAGCAGTGAAGTCCCGGAGACCCAGTACTTC. Full variable domain (remainder filled in from reference TRBV2 and TRBJ2-5): EPEVTQTPSHQVTQMGQEVILRCVPISNHLYFYWYRQILGQKVEFLVSFYNNEISEKSEIFDDQFSVERPDGSNFTLKIRSTKLEDSAMYFCASSEVPETQYFGPGTRLLVL.

DNA of the CDR3: TGCGCCAGCAGCCCAGAAACCCGGGATGAGACCCAGTACTTC. Its translation is CASSPETRDETQYF. This chain uses TRBV5-1 with TRBJ2-5, with a weak D call TRBD2 (5 bases). Trimming stripped 4 bases from V and 5 bases from J, with 15 bases between. CDR1 is SGHRS, CDR2 YFSETQ, per germline. This CDR3 is built from 14 residues.

The chain employs TRBV6-1 and TRBJ1-5; D not certain. Germline lookup yields CDR1 MNHNS and CDR2 SASEGT. The ends were cut back, 3 bases at V and 0 bases at J, with 12 bases in the middle. The CDR3 contains 16 residues. The CDR3 region is CASSDPGDYSNQPQHF. The CDR3, as DNA: TGTGCCAGCAGTGACCCCGGAGACTATAGCAATCAGCCCCAGCATTTT.

The chain has TRBV5-1 and TRBJ2-2; a possible D gene is TRBD1 (6 bases). Germline CDR1 is SGHRS and CDR2 is YFSETQ. This CDR3 region has 15 residues. Trimming pared 0 bases from V and 3 bases from J, leaving 9 bases between. CDR3 region: CASSLGTADTGELFF. CDR3 bases: TGCGCCAGCAGCTTGGGGACAGCTGACACCGGGGAGCTGTTTTTT.

This chain joins TRBV4-2 and TRBJ1-2; 7 positions agree with TRBD1. CDR3 size: 14 residues. The V and J ends lost 3 bases and 4 bases, in that order; junction bases with no gene match: 5. CDR1 is LGHNA, CDR2 YNFKEQ, per germline. Here the CDR3 DNA reads TGTGCCAGCAGCCAGGCAGGGGGTGGCTATGGCTACACCTTC. This encodes CASSQAGGGYGYTF.

This chain joins TRBV7-9 and TRBJ1-5; the D gene is possibly TRBD1 (5 bases). Trimming left V 1 base short and J 2 bases short, with 12 bases between. The CDR3 contains 16 residues. Germline assignment: CDR1 SEHNR and CDR2 FQNEAQ (reference sequence). The CDR3 is CASSLGVGGRNQPQHF. CDR3 coding DNA: TGTGCCAGCAGCTTAGGAGTCGGGGGTCGCAATCAGCCCCAGCATTTT.

This chain connects TRBV7-2 to TRBJ2-3; D is perhaps TRBD2 (7 bases). This CDR3 is 15 amino acids long. Germline CDR1 is SGHTA and CDR2 is FQGNSA. The V end was cut by 1 base, the J end by 2 bases, with 10 bases between. The CDR3 DNA is TGTGCCAGCAGCTTAGGCGGGGGCTTCACAGATACGCAGTATTTT. Protein sequence: CASSLGGGFTDTQYF.

The rearrangement links TRBV2 to TRBJ2-3; 8 positions agree with TRBD2. Losses at the gene ends were 6 bases for V and 1 base for J; bases not matched to a gene: 12. This CDR3 comprises 17 residues. Germline lookup yields CDR1 SNHLY and CDR2 FYNNEI. CDR3 sequence (DNA): TGTGCCAGCAGCCCGAATGAGCGGGAGTTGCGCACAGATACGCAGTATTTT. Translation gives CASSPNERELRTDTQYF.

With regard to this clone: The same CDR3 can be traced to other DNA sequences in this sample. The chain recombines TRBV5-1 with TRBJ2-5, with 11 bases that match TRBD2. The CDR3 consists of 16 residues. Trimming at V came to 0 bases and at J to 4 bases, leaving 5 bases not matched to a gene. Germline values: CDR1 SGHRS, CDR2 YFSETQ. CDR3 in amino acids: CASSLVLAGGLETQYF. The CDR3 nucleotides are TGCGCCAGCAGCTTGGTTCTAGCGGGAGGTCTAGAGACCCAGTACTTC.

V and J are TRBV14 and TRBJ2-1; 8 nucleotides line up with TRBD1. Germline CDR1 is SGHDN and CDR2 is FVKESK. V lost 4 bases to trimming and J lost 6 bases; unmatched junction nucleotides: 8. This CDR3 has 15 residues. The CDR3 coding sequence is TGTGCCAGCAGCCCTCAGGGGGCCCGGCGCAATGAGCAGTTCTTC. Protein sequence: CASSPQGARRNEQFF.

The rearrangement joins TRBV28 to TRBJ2-7; D possibly corresponds to TRBD1 (5 bases). With 6 bases removed from V and 5 bases from J, the gap between germline ends came to 17 bases. The germline V gene encodes CDR1 MDHEN and CDR2 SYDVKM. The CDR3 has 14 residues. The CDR3, as DNA: TGTGCCAGCAGGGTGGGTTCGCTAGGGGACGAGCAGTACTTC. Translated: CASRVGSLGDEQYF.

The chain has TRBV29-1 and TRBJ2-7, with 11 bases matching TRBD2. The CDR3 runs 15 residues. The germline V gene has CDR1 SQVTM and CDR2 ANQGSEA. The J segment lost 2 bases and the V segment lost 4 bases, leaving 7 bases of the junction unmatched. CDR3 residues: CSVATGTSGPYEQYF. The CDR3 coding sequence is TGCAGCGTTGCCACCGGGACTAGCGGACCCTACGAGCAGTACTTC.

V is TRBV7-7 and J is TRBJ2-7; TRBD1 might be the D (5 bases). V was shortened by 5 bases and J by 2 bases, with 10 bases between the two germline ends. Germline CDR1 SSHAT, CDR2 FNYEAQ (reference sequence). This CDR3 contains 13 residues. The CDR3 DNA sequence: TGTGCCAGCAGCCCCCGACAGCCCTACGAGCAGTACTTC. This sequence encodes CASSPRQPYEQYF.

The chain couples TRBV27 to TRBJ1-5, with TRBD1 matching over 7 bases. This CDR3 comprises 13 residues. Looked up from germline, CDR1 is MNHEY and CDR2 is SMNVEV (reference sequence). Unmatched junction bases numbered 4, after V lost 6 bases and J lost 5 bases. The CDR3 here is CASSRGSHQPQHF. In DNA form, the CDR3 reads TGTGCCAGCAGCAGGGGGTCTCATCAGCCCCAGCATTTT.

This chain connects TRBV7-9 to TRBJ1-6; D is uncertain. Germline V gives CDR1 SEHNR, CDR2 FQNEAQ (reference sequence). Trimming took off 5 bases at V and 7 bases at J, with 15 bases between the two ends. The length of the CDR3 is 15 residues. The CDR3 spells CASSPLRGWNSPLHF. The CDR3 DNA reads TGTGCCAGCAGCCCCCTGCGAGGGTGGAATTCACCCCTCCACTTT.

CDR3 DNA sequence: TGTGCCAGCAGCCCCCTAGGCAGGGGGTTTTCTGGAAACACCATATATTTT. This sequence encodes CASSPLGRGFSGNTIYF. The genes are TRBV7-2 and TRBJ1-3; 7 nucleotides agree with TRBD1. The germline V gene has CDR1 SGHTA and CDR2 FQGNSA. The V and J ends lost 5 bases and 1 base, in that order; junction bases with no gene match: 11. The CDR3 extends over 17 amino acids.

The V gene is TRBV5-1, the J gene TRBJ1-1; D is uncertain. This CDR3 comprises 14 residues. The germline V and J ends were trimmed by 2 bases and 1 base, with 9 bases remaining between them. Germline loops: CDR1 SGHRS, CDR2 YFSETQ. In nucleotides, the CDR3 is TGCGCCAGCAGCTTCGTGGGAGAGAACACTGAAGCTTTCTTT. Translating it yields CASSFVGENTEAFF.

V usage is TRBV6-8 and J usage is TRBJ2-5; tentatively, D is TRBD2 (5 bases). Germline V CDR1 and CDR2: MNHGY, SAAAGT. This CDR3 spans 14 amino acids. Deletions cut 1 base from V and 4 bases from J, with 10 bases between. The CDR3 DNA reads TGTGCCAGCAGTTACTTACTAGTTCGAGAGACCCAGTACTTC. Residues: CASSYLLVRETQYF.

The CDR3 region has the DNA TGTGCCAGTAGTAGCCAGTCCGGACAGGGGGGCAACTATGGCTACACCTTC. Its protein product is CASSSQSGQGGNYGYTF. The rearrangement links TRBV19 to TRBJ1-2; the match to TRBD1 covers 10 bases. J lost 2 bases, V lost 4 bases, and 10 bases had no gene match. The CDR3 consists of 17 residues. Germline V gene lookup returns CDR1 LNHDA and CDR2 SQIVND (reference sequence).

This clone was picked up one time. The same CDR3 is also encoded by other DNA sequences in this sample. This chain uses TRBV18 with TRBJ1-5; D possibly corresponds to TRBD1 (5 bases). Between the trimmed V and J ends, which lost 3 bases and 5 bases, there was a span of 11 bases. In germline, CDR1 is KGHSH, CDR2 LQKENI. The CDR3 is 14 residues long. CDR3 amino acids: CASSPGTGDQPQHF. CDR3 coding DNA: TGTGCCAGCTCACCCGGGACGGGGGATCAGCCCCAGCATTTT.

The chain employs TRBV14 and TRBJ1-1; 9 nucleotides line up with TRBD1. The CDR3 consists of 18 residues. The J segment lost 5 bases and the V segment lost 1 base, leaving 14 bases of the junction unmatched. CDR1 SGHDN and CDR2 FVKESK come from the germline V gene. The CDR3 loop reads CASSQASHWTGERTEAFF. The CDR3 DNA follows: TGTGCCAGCAGCCAAGCGTCCCACTGGACAGGGGAAAGAACTGAAGCTTTCTTT.

The chain links TRBV9 to TRBJ2-1, with TRBD2 matching over 15 bases. V gave up 3 bases and J gave up 9 bases; unmatched junction bases: 4. Germline CDR1 SGDLS, CDR2 YYNGEE. CDR3 length: 15 amino acids. The CDR3 spells CASSARTSGGGEQFF. The DNA of the CDR3 is TGTGCCAGCAGCGCCCGGACTAGCGGGGGGGGTGAGCAGTTCTTC.

This chain links TRBV5-1 with TRBJ2-7, with D unclear. V was pared by 0 bases and J by 2 bases, with 6 bases between. The CDR3 runs 13 residues. Germline lookup yields CDR1 SGHRS and CDR2 YFSETQ. The CDR3 nucleotides are TGCGCCAGCAGCTTGGACAGTACCTACGAGCAGTACTTC. Its translation is CASSLDSTYEQYF.

This clone showed up just a few times. The chain combines TRBV7-3 with TRBJ2-3; D not certain. Per the germline V gene, CDR1 is SGHTA and CDR2 is FQGTGA. The V and J ends lost 5 bases and 4 bases respectively, with 7 bases between them. This CDR3 comprises 12 residues. The CDR3 sequence is CASSRGSDTQYF. In DNA, the CDR3 is TGTGCCAGCAGCAGAGGTTCAGATACGCAGTATTTT.